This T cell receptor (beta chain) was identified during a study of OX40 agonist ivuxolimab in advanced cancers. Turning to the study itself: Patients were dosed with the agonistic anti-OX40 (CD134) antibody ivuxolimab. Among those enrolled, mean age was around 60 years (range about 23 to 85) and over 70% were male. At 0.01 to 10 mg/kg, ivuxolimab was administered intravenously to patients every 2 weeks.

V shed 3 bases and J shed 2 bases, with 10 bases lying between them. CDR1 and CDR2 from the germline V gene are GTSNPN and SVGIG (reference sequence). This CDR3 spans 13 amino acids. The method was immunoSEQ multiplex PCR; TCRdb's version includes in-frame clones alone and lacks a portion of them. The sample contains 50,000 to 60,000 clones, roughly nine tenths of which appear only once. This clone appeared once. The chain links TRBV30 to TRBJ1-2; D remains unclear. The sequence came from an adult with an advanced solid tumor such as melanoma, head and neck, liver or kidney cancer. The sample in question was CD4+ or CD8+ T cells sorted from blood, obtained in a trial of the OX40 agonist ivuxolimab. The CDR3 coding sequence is TGTGCCTGGAGCCTAGAAGGGAACTATGGCTACACCTTC. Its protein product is CAWSLEGNYGYTF.